This T cell receptor beta chain was recorded in a study of T cells in Graves' hyperthyroidism and ophthalmopathy. Study-wide context: Initial diagnosis, before any treatment, was when peripheral blood was collected.

V was cut by 0 bases and J by 4 bases, with 12 bases left in between. The CDR3 has 15 residues. Germline lookup yields CDR1 WNHNN and CDR2 SYGVQD (reference sequence). TCR beta CDR3 regions were amplified from RNA transcripts. HTBI primers drove first-round RT-PCR of the TCR CDR3. MiXCR, run by TCRdb on the multiplex PCR reads, gives a single entry per CDR3 protein. The repertoire holds fewer than 650,000 distinct CDR3 sequences, about 15% seen once, with 3.5% to 4.5% in the top ten. At least ten counts were recorded for this clonotype. This clonotype was obtained from a middle-aged woman with Graves' ophthalmopathy. This chain connects TRBV10-1 to TRBJ1-1; no clear D. The specimen sequenced was blood. The CDR3 sequence is CASSESKGSITEAFF. The CDR3 DNA is TGCGCCAGCAGTGAGTCAAAGGGAAGTATCACTGAAGCTTTCTTT.